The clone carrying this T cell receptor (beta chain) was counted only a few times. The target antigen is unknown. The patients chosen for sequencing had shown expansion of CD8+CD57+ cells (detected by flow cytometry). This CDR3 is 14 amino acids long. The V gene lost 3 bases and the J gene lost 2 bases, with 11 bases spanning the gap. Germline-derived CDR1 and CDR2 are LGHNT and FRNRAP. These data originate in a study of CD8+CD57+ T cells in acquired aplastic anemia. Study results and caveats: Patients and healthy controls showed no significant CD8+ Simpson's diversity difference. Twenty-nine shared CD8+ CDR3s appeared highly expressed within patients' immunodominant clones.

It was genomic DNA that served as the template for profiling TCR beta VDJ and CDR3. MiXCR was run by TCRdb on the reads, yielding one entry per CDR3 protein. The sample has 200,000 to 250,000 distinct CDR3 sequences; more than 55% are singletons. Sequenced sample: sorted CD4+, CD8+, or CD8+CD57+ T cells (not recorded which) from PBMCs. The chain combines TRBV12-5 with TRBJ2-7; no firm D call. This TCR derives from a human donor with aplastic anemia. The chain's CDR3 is CASGLAQMAYEQYF. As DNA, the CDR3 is TGTGCTAGTGGTTTAGCACAGATGGCCTACGAGCAGTACTTC. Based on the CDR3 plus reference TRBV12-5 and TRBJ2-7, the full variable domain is DARVTQTPRHKVTEMGQEVTMRCQPILGHNTVFWYRQTMMQGLELLAYFRNRAPLDDSGMPKDRFSAEMPDATLATLKIQPSEPRDSAVYFCASGLAQMAYEQYFGPGTRLTVT.